Below are 11 T cell receptor beta chains sequenced from a single sample in a study of monozygotic twins with inflammatory bowel disease (dated by TCRdb to about 2019). The library came from 5' RACE. Sequencing took place on an Illumina HiSeq 2500. TCRdb reprocessed the raw reads; every CDR3 protein sequence is a single record, and DNA is not supplied. The table of this sample itemizes approximately 150,000 distinct CDR3 sequences. The ten largest make up 2.4% of the sample. Sample: blood. These receptors were taken from a human donor with ulcerative colitis or Crohn's disease, or a healthy co-twin of an affected twin (not recorded which).

The chain combines TRBV5-1 with TRBJ2-2; no DNA is available, so the TRBD1 call from TCRdb remains unchecked. From germline, CDR1 is SGHRS and CDR2 YFSETQ. This CDR3 is 19 amino acids long. CDR3 in amino acids: CASSLEGHKDRASTGELFF.

This chain uses TRBV28 with TRBJ2-7; the D call of TRBD1 rests on TCRdb alone, since no DNA is present to check it. The CDR3 has 14 residues. The V gene's germline CDR1 is MDHEN and CDR2 SYDVKM. The CDR3 loop is CASRSTGFSYEQYF. Based on the CDR3 plus reference TRBV28 and TRBJ2-7, the full variable domain is DVKVTQSSRYLVKRTGEKVFLECVQDMDHENMFWYRQDPGLGLRLIYFSYDVKMKEKGDIPEGYSVSREKKERFSLILESASTNQTSMYLCASRSTGFSYEQYFGPGTRLTVT.

The J gene is TRBJ2-4, the V gene TRBV20-1; TCRdb proposes TRBD2, but this gene call is untestable without DNA. Germline values: CDR1 DFQATT, CDR2 SNEGSKA (reference sequence). CDR3 size: 22 residues. The CDR3 spells CSARDSGWPDGVIYVAKNIQYF.

The rearrangement uses TRBV5-4 and TRBJ2-5; TCRdb gives TRBD1 as the D gene, but with no DNA this cannot be confirmed. This CDR3 is 14 amino acids long. CDR1 SGHNT and CDR2 YYREEE come from the germline V gene (reference sequence). This chain's CDR3 is CASSLVVGERSQYF.

The chain is built from TRBV20-1 and TRBJ2-2; TCRdb calls TRBD1, which cannot be checked without DNA. CDR3 length: 17 residues. CDR1 is DFQATT, CDR2 SNEGSKA, per germline (reference sequence). CDR3 residues: CSASHPARESGTGELFF.

J is TRBJ2-5 and V is TRBV6-2 or TRBV6-3. CDR1 is MNHEY, CDR2 SVGEGT, per germline. This CDR3 comprises 14 residues. The CDR3 loop reads CASSYSIESGTQYF.

The chain joins TRBV15 to TRBJ2-5; TCRdb indicates TRBD1, and absent DNA this call remains unverified. The CDR3 runs to 16 residues. CDR1 LNHNV and CDR2 YYDKDF come from the germline V gene (reference sequence). The CDR3: CATSRGDRGGRETQYF. The whole variable domain, filled in from reference TRBV15 and TRBJ2-5, reads DAMVIQNPRYQVTQFGKPVTLSCSQTLNHNVMYWYQQKSSQAPKLLFHYYDKDFNNEADTPDNFQSRRPNTSFCFLDIRSPGLGDTAMYLCATSRGDRGGRETQYFGPGTRLLVL.

The genes are TRBV6-5 and TRBJ2-7; TCRdb's assignment of TRBD2 cannot be checked, as there is no DNA. This CDR3 is 16 amino acids long. Germline V gene data show CDR1 as MNHEY and CDR2 as SVGAGI. The CDR3 sequence: CASSYSILAAAFEQYF.

The chain recombines TRBV7-8 with TRBJ2-2; TCRdb's D gene call, TRBD1, goes unchecked for lack of DNA. The CDR3 spans 15 residues. Per germline, CDR1 SGHVS and CDR2 FQNEAQ. The CDR3 loop is CASSSVGHDTGELFF.

The genes are TRBV20-1 and TRBJ2-5; TCRdb designates TRBD1, a call that cannot be tested without DNA. This CDR3 region has 15 residues. Germline V gene lookup returns CDR1 DFQATT and CDR2 SNEGSKA (reference sequence). CDR3 sequence: CSAPRRIGPKETQYF.

This CDR3 reads CASRGLAGDPNEQFF. The chain joins TRBV2 to TRBJ2-1; TCRdb reports TRBD2, a call that lacks DNA to check it against. This CDR3 is built from 15 residues. Germline V CDR1 and CDR2: SNHLY, FYNNEI.